The next 8 T cell receptor beta chains were all read from a single sample in a study of blood T cells in healthy people across ages. PCR was performed a second time for roughly 7 to 12 cycles using a sample-barcoded 5' primer and a J-beta primer mix. TCRdb independently ran MiXCR on the 5' RACE reads; one entry per CDR3 protein. Among 1.5 million to 2 million distinct CDR3 sequences listed, over 25% were seen once. What was sequenced was blood. The receptors were sampled from a woman in her 30s in good health.

The table lists this clonotype with a few counts. The rearrangement links TRBV20-1 to TRBJ2-7, with TRBD2 as a possible D gene (5 bases). CDR3 length: 12 amino acids. V was pared by 1 base and J by 9 bases, with 13 bases between. CDR1 and CDR2 (germline): DFQATT, SNEGSKA (reference sequence). CDR3 in amino acids: CSARGTLVGQYF. As DNA, the CDR3 is TGCAGTGCTAGAGGGACTCTGGTTGGGCAGTACTTC.

The J gene is TRBJ2-4, the V gene TRBV20-1; 8 nucleotides line up with TRBD2. Judging by the DNA end, TRBJ2-5 fits better; the J call may be wrong. The CDR3 sequence is 14 residues long. Germline loops: CDR1 DFQATT, CDR2 SNEGSKA (reference sequence). CDR3 in DNA: TGCAGTGCTAGGAGAGGACTAGCTAGTGAGACCCAGTACTTC. Protein sequence: CSARRGLASETQYF.

The rearrangement links TRBV11-2 to TRBJ2-3, with TRBD1 matching over 9 bases. Per germline, CDR1 SGHAT and CDR2 FQNNGV. V dropped 1 base and J dropped 6; count of bases not matched to a gene: 8. This CDR3 is built from 16 residues. The CDR3 reads CASSLGGTGRADTQYF. The CDR3 DNA is TGTGCCAGCAGCTTAGGGGGGACAGGGAGAGCGGATACGCAGTATTTT.

Worth noting for this clonotype: One junction end does not reproduce the germline sequence, and a read error may be involved. The chain has TRBV5-1 and TRBJ2-5, with a tentative D call TRBD2 (5 bases). Germline lookup yields CDR1 SGHRS and CDR2 YFSETQ. This CDR3 region has 12 residues. The CDR3 DNA sequence: TGCACCAGCAGCCTTGGAGGCGGGACCCAGTACTTC. The encoded protein is CTSSLGGGTQYF.

The V call is TRBV12-3 or TRBV12-4, the J call TRBJ2-3; D is undetermined. V was shortened by 4 bases and J by 3 bases, with 11 bases between the two germline ends. The CDR3 spans 14 residues. CDR3 in DNA: TGTGCCAGCAGTTGCTCCTACAGAACAGATACGCAGTATTTT. This gives the protein CASSCSYRTDTQYF.

The genes are TRBV12-3 or TRBV12-4 and TRBJ2-4; 8 nucleotides align to TRBD2. J lost 1 base, V lost 1 base, and 6 bases had no gene match. The CDR3 consists of 17 residues. This chain's CDR3 is CASSLDGGGLAKNIQYF. DNA of the CDR3: TGTGCCAGCAGTTTAGACGGGGGGGGTTTGGCCAAAAACATTCAGTACTTC.

Note on this clonotype: This may be a read error, as it is one base from a much larger clone. CDR3 sequence reads: CSVEQETQFF. DNA for the CDR3: TGCAGCGTTGAACAAGAGACCCAGTTCTTC. The rearrangement joins TRBV29-1 to TRBJ2-5; D gene ambiguous. The J call may be wrong; the DNA end is better matched by TRBJ2-1. Germline CDR1 and CDR2: SQVTM and ANQGSEA. This CDR3 spans 10 amino acids.

This clonotype was detected once. The final CDR3 position lacks the conserved phenylalanine or tryptophan, pointing to a likely read error. The chain joins TRBV6-5 to TRBJ1-1; D possibly corresponds to TRBD1 (6 bases). The V end was cut by 6 bases, the J end by 1 base, with 9 bases between. Germline-derived CDR1 and CDR2 are MNHEY and SVGAGI. The CDR3 length is 13 residues. The CDR3 DNA reads as TGTGCCAGCAGCCGGGACACGAACACTGAAGCTTTCCTT. This gives the protein CASSRDTNTEAFL.